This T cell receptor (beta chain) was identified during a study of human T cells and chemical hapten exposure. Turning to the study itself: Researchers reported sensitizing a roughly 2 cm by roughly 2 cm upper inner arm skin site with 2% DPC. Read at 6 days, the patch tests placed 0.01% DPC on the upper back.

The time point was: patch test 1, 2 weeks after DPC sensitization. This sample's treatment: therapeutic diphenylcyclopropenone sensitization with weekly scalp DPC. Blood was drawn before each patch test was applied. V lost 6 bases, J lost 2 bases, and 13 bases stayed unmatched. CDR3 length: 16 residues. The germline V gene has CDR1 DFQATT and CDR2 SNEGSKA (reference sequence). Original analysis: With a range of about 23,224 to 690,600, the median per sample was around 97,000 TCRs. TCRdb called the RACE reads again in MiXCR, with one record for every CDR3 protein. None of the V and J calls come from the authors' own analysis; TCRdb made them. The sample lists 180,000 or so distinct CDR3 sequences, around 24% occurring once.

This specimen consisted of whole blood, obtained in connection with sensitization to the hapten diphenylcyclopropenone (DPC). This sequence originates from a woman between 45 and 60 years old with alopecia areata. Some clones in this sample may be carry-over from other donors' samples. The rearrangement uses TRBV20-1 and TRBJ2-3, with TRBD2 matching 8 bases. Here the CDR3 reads CSALRLVAGTTDTQYF. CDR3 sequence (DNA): TGCAGTGCCCTCCGGTTGGTAGCGGGAACCACAGATACGCAGTATTTT.